The 17 T cell receptor beta chains listed next were all sequenced from one sample in a study of blood T cell repertoires in COVID-19. The table came from immunoSEQ multiplex PCR; TCRdb's copy has only in-frame clones and leaves some out. The sample shows about 210,000 clones, about 91% of them seen only once. Sequenced: PBMCs or T cells enriched from blood (not recorded which). The receptors originated from a woman in her forties with acute COVID-19.

V and J are TRBV7-8 and TRBJ1-2; D call uncertain. The germline gives CDR1 SGHVS, CDR2 FQNEAQ. V dropped 5 bases and J dropped 1 base, with 20 bases sitting between them. CDR3 length: 17 amino acids. CDR3 in amino acids: CASSPTGILSYNYGYTF. The CDR3 bases are TGTGCCAGCAGCCCCACCGGGATACTCTCCTATAACTATGGCTACACCTTC. The variable domain in full, with the rest retrieved from reference TRBV7-8 and TRBJ1-2, is GAGVSQSPRYKVAKRGQDVALRCDPISGHVSLFWYQQALGQGPEFLTYFQNEAQLDKSGLPSDRFFAERPEGSVSTLKIQRTQQEDSAVYLCASSPTGILSYNYGYTFGSGTRLTVV.

V is TRBV18 and J is TRBJ2-7, with 11 bases identical to TRBD2. The V segment lost 2 bases and the J segment 4 bases; nucleotides outside the gene matches: 7. The CDR3 has 16 amino acids. Germline values: CDR1 KGHSH, CDR2 LQKENI. The DNA for the CDR3 is TGTGCCAGCTCACCAACCTCTAGCGGGGGGTTATACGAGCAGTACTTC. Translation gives CASSPTSSGGLYEQYF.

The chain uses TRBV3-1 (or the pseudogene TRBV3-2) and TRBJ1-5, with 11 bases aligning to TRBD1. After removal of 1 base from V and 1 base from J, the junction contained 9 bases not matched to a gene. The CDR3 runs 19 residues. Germline lookup yields CDR1 LGHDT and CDR2 YNNKEL (reference sequence). The CDR3 bases are TGTGCCAGCAGCCAAGTTCTCGGGACAGGGGGATTGAGCAATCAGCCCCAGCATTTT. Protein: CASSQVLGTGGLSNQPQHF.

The V and J genes are TRBV7-2 and TRBJ2-2; a weak D match, TRBD2 (5 bases). V was clipped by 2 bases and J by 1 base, with 17 bases between them. From germline, CDR1 is SGHTA and CDR2 FQGNSA. There are 18 residues in the CDR3. The CDR3 spells CASSLTGFLRGNTGELFF. The CDR3 nucleotides are TGTGCCAGCAGCTTAACGGGATTTCTTCGAGGGAACACCGGGGAGCTGTTTTTT.

CDR3 protein: CASSYPERGGYSNQPQHF. CDR3 nucleotides: TGTGCCAGCAGCTACCCGGAAAGGGGTGGGTATAGCAATCAGCCCCAGCATTTT. V gene TRBV27 combines with J gene TRBJ1-5, with D possibly being TRBD1 (5 bases). CDR3 length: 18 amino acids. V lost 6 bases, J lost 0 bases, and 21 bases lay in between. The germline V gene encodes CDR1 MNHEY and CDR2 SMNVEV (reference sequence).

J is TRBJ2-1 and V is TRBV25-1; tentative D call: TRBD2 (6 bases). Germline CDR1 is MGHDK and CDR2 is SYGVNS. The CDR3 has 16 residues. The V and J ends lost 3 bases and 10 bases respectively, with 22 bases between them. CDR3 in amino acids: CASSDFDSRGAWEQFF. CDR3 nucleotide sequence: TGTGCCAGCAGTGACTTCGACAGCCGCGGGGCCTGGGAGCAGTTCTTC.

The J gene is TRBJ1-1, the V gene TRBV4-3, with no clear D. The CDR3 covers 13 residues. V shed 1 base and J shed 1 base, with 4 bases lying between them. From germline, CDR1 is LGHNA and CDR2 YSLEER. The CDR3 coding sequence is TGCGCCAGCAGCCAAGTATCGAACACTGAAGCTTTCTTT. Protein sequence: CASSQVSNTEAFF.

The V and J genes are TRBV10-3 and TRBJ1-1, with D uncertain. Deletions cut 7 bases from V and 1 base from J, with 13 bases between. This CDR3 region has 14 residues. Germline CDR1 and CDR2: ENHRY and SYGVKD. As DNA, the CDR3 is TGTGCCATCACCACTGCCCTATCGAACACTGAAGCTTTCTTT. As protein: CAITTALSNTEAFF.

This chain uses TRBV27 with TRBJ2-3, with TRBD1 identical over 7 bases. The V and J ends lost 2 bases and 6 bases, in that order; junction bases with no gene match: 8. Germline CDR1 is MNHEY and CDR2 is SMNVEV (reference sequence). The CDR3 totals 15 residues. The DNA for the CDR3 is TGTGCCAGCAGTTTAACGACAGGGTATTCGGATACGCAGTATTTT. This gives the protein CASSLTTGYSDTQYF.

The chain links TRBV10-1 to TRBJ2-1; TRBD1 is a possible D gene (5 bases). CDR3 length: 13 amino acids. CDR1 and CDR2 (germline): WNHNN, SYGVQD (reference sequence). V dropped 5 bases and J dropped 3 bases, with 8 bases sitting between them. The CDR3 sequence: CASSPTVYNEQFF. The CDR3 region has the DNA TGCGCCAGCAGTCCGACAGTCTACAATGAGCAGTTCTTC.

The genes are TRBV5-8 and TRBJ1-2, with D uncertain. Trimming pared 0 bases from V and 7 bases from J, leaving 10 bases between. The CDR3 sequence is 13 residues long. Germline V gives CDR1 SGHTS, CDR2 YDEGEE. The CDR3 DNA reads TGTGCCAGCAGCTTGGATTCCAGGATTGGCTACACCTTC. Amino acid sequence: CASSLDSRIGYTF.

This clone appeared once. V usage is TRBV6-4 and J usage is TRBJ2-2; D gene ambiguous. In germline, CDR1 is MRHNA, CDR2 SNTAGT. This CDR3 contains 11 residues. Trimming removed 4 bases from V and 7 bases from J, with 4 bases in between. CDR3 loop: CASSASGELFF. The CDR3 nucleotides read TGTGCCAGCAGTGCGAGCGGGGAGCTGTTTTTT.

This clone was seen just once. V usage is TRBV6-1 and J usage is TRBJ1-5; no clear D gene. V gave up 2 bases and J gave up 7 bases, with 12 bases separating them. The CDR3 consists of 14 residues. Germline CDR1 and CDR2: MNHNS and SASEGT. The CDR3 DNA reads TGTGCCAGCAGTGAAAGCGGGGTTGGACAGCCCCAGCATTTT. Translation gives CASSESGVGQPQHF.

The genes are TRBV28 and TRBJ2-4; the D gene is possibly TRBD2 (5 bases). CDR1 and CDR2 (germline): MDHEN, SYDVKM. This CDR3 comprises 11 residues. V was cut by 3 bases and J by 11 bases, with 8 bases left in between. For the CDR3, the DNA is TGTGCCAGCAGTTTGGGAGCCCTTCAGTACTTC. Its protein product is CASSLGALQYF. Supplemented by reference TRBV28 and TRBJ2-4, the full variable domain reads DVKVTQSSRYLVKRTGEKVFLECVQDMDHENMFWYRQDPGLGLRLIYFSYDVKMKEKGDIPEGYSVSREKKERFSLILESASTNQTSMYLCASSLGALQYFGAGTRLSVL.

V gene TRBV21-1 combines with J gene TRBJ2-2; TRBD2 is the table's D call and was not checked against the DNA. TRBV21-1 is a pseudogene. This CDR3 has 13 residues. In DNA form, the CDR3 reads TGTGCCAGCAGAGACGGGGGAACCGGGGAGCTGTTTTTT. It codes for CASRDGGTGELFF.

This sequence joins TRBV27 and TRBJ1-1; D is unclear. V lost 3 bases, J lost 8 bases, and 10 bases lay in between. Germline-derived CDR1 and CDR2 are MNHEY and SMNVEV (reference sequence). The CDR3 consists of 12 residues. CDR3 in amino acids: CASSFAGGEAFF. The CDR3, as DNA: TGTGCCAGCAGTTTTGCCGGCGGGGAAGCTTTCTTT.

The sample holds one count of this clone. This chain joins TRBV9 and TRBJ2-3, with 10 bases identical to TRBD2. CDR1 and CDR2 from the germline V gene are SGDLS and YYNGEE. V shed 0 bases and J 6 bases; nucleotides not matched to a gene: 7. The CDR3 runs 16 residues. The CDR3, as DNA: TGTGCCAGCAGCGTAGCAAGCGGGGGGGCCAGGGATACGCAGTATTTT. Its protein product is CASSVASGGARDTQYF. Combining the CDR3 with reference TRBV9 and TRBJ2-3 gives the whole variable domain DSGVTQTPKHLITATGQRVTLRCSPRSGDLSVYWYQQSLDQGLQFLIQYYNGEERAKGNILERFSAQQFPDLHSELNLSSLELGDSALYFCASSVASGGARDTQYFGPGTRLTVL.